Sequencing of this T cell receptor beta chain was carried out in a study of blood T cell repertoires in COVID-19. As for the study in general: From the United States, Italy and Spain came samples of acute and convalescent COVID-19.

Profiled with immunoSEQ multiplex PCR; TCRdb holds only in-frame clones, not every one. Of 120,000 or so clones in the sample, around 89% were seen once. Germline-derived CDR1 and CDR2 are MNHEY and SMNVEV (reference sequence). V lost 6 bases, J lost 1 base, and 2 bases stayed unmatched. The CDR3 totals 15 residues. The chain employs TRBV27 and TRBJ2-5; 13 bases fit TRBD2. The sample was peripheral blood. The sequence derives from a woman in her 50s with acute or convalescent COVID-19. This CDR3 reads CASSRTSGSQETQYF. In DNA, the CDR3 is TGTGCCAGCAGCCGGACTAGCGGGAGCCAAGAGACCCAGTACTTC.